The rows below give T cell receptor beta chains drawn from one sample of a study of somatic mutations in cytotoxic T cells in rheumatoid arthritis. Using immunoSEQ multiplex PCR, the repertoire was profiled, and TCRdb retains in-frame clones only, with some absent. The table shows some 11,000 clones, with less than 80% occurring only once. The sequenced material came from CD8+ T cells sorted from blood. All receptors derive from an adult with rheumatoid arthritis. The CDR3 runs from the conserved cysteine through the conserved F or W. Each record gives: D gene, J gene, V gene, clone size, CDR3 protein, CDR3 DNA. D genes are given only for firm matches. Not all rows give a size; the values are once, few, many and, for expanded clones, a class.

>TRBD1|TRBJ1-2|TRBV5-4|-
CASSSWSGGAYGYTF
TGTGCCAGCAGCTCTTGGTCAGGGGGCGCGTATGGCTACACCTTC
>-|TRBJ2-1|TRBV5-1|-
CASSAQGDNYNEQFF
TGCGCCAGCAGCGCCCAGGGAGATAACTACAATGAGCAGTTCTTC
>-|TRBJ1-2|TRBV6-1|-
CASSETSTANYGYTF
TGTGCCAGCAGTGAAACCTCGACAGCGAACTATGGCTACACCTTC
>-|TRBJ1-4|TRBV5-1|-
CASSPAGNEKLFF
TGCGCCAGCTCGCCGGCAGGGAATGAAAAACTGTTTTTT
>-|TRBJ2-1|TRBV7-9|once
CASSLVSRVTEQFF
TGTGCCAGCAGCTTAGTTTCCAGGGTCACTGAGCAGTTCTTC
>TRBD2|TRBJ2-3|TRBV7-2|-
CASSSGLAGDRTDTQYF
TGTGCCAGCAGCTCCGGACTAGCGGGAGATCGAACAGATACGCAGTATTTT
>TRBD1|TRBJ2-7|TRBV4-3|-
CASSQGTGRDEQYF
TGCGCCAGCAGCCAGGGGACAGGGAGGGACGAGCAGTACTTC
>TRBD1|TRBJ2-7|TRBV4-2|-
CASSPRDSRYEQYF
TGTGCCAGCAGCCCTAGGGACAGTAGATACGAGCAGTACTTC
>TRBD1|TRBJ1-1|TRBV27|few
CASSIRGPGEAFF
TGTGCCAGCAGTATCAGGGGGCCGGGTGAAGCTTTCTTT
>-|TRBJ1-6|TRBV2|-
CASLPITGYSPLHF
TGTGCCAGCCTTCCAATAACAGGGTACTCACCCCTCCACTTT
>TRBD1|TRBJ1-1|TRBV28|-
CASSWTGGTEAFF
TGTGCCAGCAGTTGGACAGGCGGCACTGAAGCTTTCTTT
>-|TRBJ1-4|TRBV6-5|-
CASSYAGSNEKLFF
TGTGCCAGCAGTTATGCAGGTTCTAATGAAAAACTGTTTTTT
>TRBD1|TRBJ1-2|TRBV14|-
CASRLTGTGNYGYTF
TGTGCCAGCAGGCTTACCGGGACAGGGAACTATGGCTACACCTTC
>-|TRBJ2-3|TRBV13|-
CASSLTTDTQYF
TGTGCCAGCAGCCTTACAACAGATACGCAGTATTTT
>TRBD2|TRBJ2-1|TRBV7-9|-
CASSPYTSGTDDEQFF
TGTGCCAGCAGCCCGTATACTAGCGGGACCGACGATGAGCAGTTCTTC
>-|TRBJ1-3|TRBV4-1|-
CASSQEGSWPPATIYF
TGCGCCAGCAGCCAAGAAGGTTCGTGGCCCCCGGCCACCATATATTTT